One and the same sample provided the 25 T cell receptor beta chains below, sequenced in a study of T cell repertoires in cytomegalovirus infection. No antigens are known for them. TCRdb re-called the reads through MiXCR, storing one row per CDR3 protein. The sample records about 830,000 distinct CDR3 sequences, approximately 32% being singletons. The sequences come from cultured CD8+ T cells from PBMCs, collected from culture after CMV antigen stimulation. These receptors all come from a human donor in good health (CMV status not recorded). Some clones in this sample may be carry-over from other donors' samples.

This clonotype was recorded many times. The J gene is TRBJ2-3, the V gene TRBV7-2; 14 bases match TRBD2. This CDR3 comprises 17 residues. The germline V gene encodes CDR1 SGHTA and CDR2 FQGNSA. J gave up 2 bases and V 5 bases, and 6 bases lay outside the gene matches. For the CDR3, the DNA is TGTGCCAGCAGCCAGGGACTAGCGGGGGCGCCCACAGATACGCAGTATTTT. It specifies CASSQGLAGAPTDTQYF.

This clonotype was found a few times. The genes are TRBV6-2 or TRBV6-3 and TRBJ1-5; D possibly corresponds to TRBD1 (6 bases). Trimming removed 4 bases from V and 6 bases from J, with 16 bases in between. This CDR3 spans 15 amino acids. Per germline, CDR1 MNHEY and CDR2 SVGEGT. CDR3 residues: CASSFGGGGIQPQHF. As DNA, the CDR3 is TGTGCCAGCAGTTTCGGGGGGGGCGGAATTCAGCCCCAGCATTTT.

V and J are TRBV14 and TRBJ2-1, with D possibly TRBD1 on 6 matching bases. The CDR3 sequence is 17 residues long. Trimming shortened V by 1 base and J by 6 bases, and 19 bases separated the two germline ends. Germline CDR1 is SGHDN and CDR2 is FVKESK. The CDR3 protein is CASSQGIDRFLLNEQFF. CDR3 DNA sequence: TGTGCCAGCAGCCAAGGAATCGACAGGTTTTTGCTCAATGAGCAGTTCTTC.

At least ten counts were recorded for this clonotype. This sequence joins TRBV18 and TRBJ1-3; 10 positions agree with TRBD1. The CDR3 contains 17 residues. Germline assignment: CDR1 KGHSH and CDR2 LQKENI. V dropped 3 bases and J dropped 2; count of bases not matched to a gene: 7. The CDR3 region has the DNA TGTGCCAGCTCACCCTCTGACAGGGGGCTGGCTGGAAACACCATATATTTT. Translation: CASSPSDRGLAGNTIYF.

This clonotype has at least ten counts. The chain joins TRBV7-8 to TRBJ1-5, with 8 positions matching TRBD1. CDR3 size: 20 residues. Germline-derived CDR1 and CDR2 are SGHVS and FQNEAQ. The J segment lost 2 bases and the V segment lost 1 base, leaving 16 bases of the junction unmatched. This chain's CDR3 is CASSLVRQGAYDMGNQPQHF. The DNA of the CDR3 is TGTGCCAGCAGCTTAGTAAGGCAGGGGGCTTATGATATGGGCAATCAGCCCCAGCATTTT.

The chain couples TRBV27 to TRBJ2-5, with D hard to call. Germline V gene lookup returns CDR1 MNHEY and CDR2 SMNVEV (reference sequence). The V gene lost 5 bases and the J gene lost 5 bases, with 15 bases spanning the gap. This CDR3 comprises 14 residues. CDR3 sequence: CASSPTGPLETQYF. The CDR3 DNA reads as TGTGCCAGCAGTCCCACGGGTCCCCTGGAGACCCAGTACTTC.

This chain uses TRBV9 with TRBJ2-1, with 12 bases lining up with TRBD2. CDR3 length: 17 residues. V was clipped by 5 bases and J by 6 bases; unmatched bases: 12. From germline, CDR1 is SGDLS and CDR2 YYNGEE. The CDR3 DNA follows: TGTGCCAGCAGTCCTACAAGTCTAGCGGGGGGGCGCAATGAGCAGTTCTTC. Its translation: CASSPTSLAGGRNEQFF.

This clonotype was seen more than once but under ten times. The chain combines TRBV2 with TRBJ2-1, with 9 bases identical to TRBD1. The CDR3 extends over 15 amino acids. Germline CDR1 and CDR2: SNHLY and FYNNEI. V lost 7 bases, J lost 3 bases, and 7 bases stayed unmatched. The CDR3 DNA reads as TGTGCCAGCACTCCGACAGGGGGGAACTACAATGAGCAGTTCTTC. Its translation: CASTPTGGNYNEQFF.

This chain links TRBV10-3 with TRBJ1-5; TRBD1 matches 8 bases. V trimming: 0 bases; J trimming: 4 bases; junction bases outside the gene matches: 2. Germline CDR1 ENHRY, CDR2 SYGVKD. The CDR3 spans 15 residues. The CDR3 sequence: CAISESRQGNQPQHF. The CDR3 DNA reads TGTGCCATCAGTGAGTCCCGACAGGGGAATCAGCCCCAGCATTTT.

J is TRBJ2-2 and V is TRBV24-1; D uncertain. This CDR3 spans 13 amino acids. CDR1 and CDR2 from the germline V gene are KGHDR and SFDVKD. V was clipped by 12 bases and J by 3 bases, with 13 bases between them. CDR3 residues: CAPARLDTGELFF. In DNA form, the CDR3 reads TGTGCCCCGGCCCGACTGGACACCGGGGAGCTGTTTTTT.

Turning to this clonotype: The junction departs from germline at one end; a sequencing error may be responsible. V and J are TRBV6-2 or TRBV6-3 and TRBJ2-1, with TRBD2 matching 7 bases. Per germline, CDR1 MNHEY and CDR2 SVGEGT. CDR3 length: 15 residues. In nucleotides, the CDR3 is TGTGCCGGCAGTTACCGCGGGGGATCCTACAATGAGCAGTTCTTC. Translated: CAGSYRGGSYNEQFF.

This clonotype was detected many times. The chain carries TRBV6-2 or TRBV6-3 and TRBJ2-2; TRBD2 matches 13 bases. Germline V CDR1 and CDR2: MNHEY, SVGEGT. The junction had 9 bases not matched to a gene; V was cut back by 8 bases and J by 3 bases. The CDR3 runs 17 residues. The CDR3 DNA reads as TGTGCCAGCGGACCACTCGGACTAGCGGGGGACACCGGGGAGCTGTTTTTT. Protein product: CASGPLGLAGDTGELFF.

J is TRBJ2-7 and V is TRBV12-5, with D perhaps TRBD2 (5 bases). Trimming shortened V by 7 bases and J by 0 bases, and 19 bases separated the two germline ends. This CDR3 is built from 16 residues. The germline CDR1 and CDR2 sequences are LGHNT and FRNRAP. DNA of the CDR3: TGTGCTAGTGCCCCCTTCAGAGGAGGCCTCTCCTACGAGCAGTACTTC. Translation gives CASAPFRGGLSYEQYF.

The chain joins TRBV10-3 to TRBJ2-7; D gene uncertain. Germline CDR1 is ENHRY and CDR2 is SYGVKD. This CDR3 is built from 15 residues. V lost 10 bases, J lost 2 bases, and 21 bases lay in between. The CDR3 region is CATELQTLYPYEQYV. In DNA, the CDR3 is TGTGCCACCGAGTTGCAGACTCTCTACCCCTACGAGCAGTACGTC.

This clonotype was seen more than once but under ten times. This rearrangement joins TRBV12-3 or TRBV12-4 to TRBJ1-2; D possibly corresponds to TRBD1 (5 bases). This CDR3 comprises 12 residues. The ends were cut back, 8 bases at V and 7 bases at J, with 14 bases in the middle. The CDR3 reads CASASGSSGYTF. Written as DNA, the CDR3 is TGTGCCAGCGCCTCAGGGTCGAGTGGCTACACCTTC.

This rearrangement joins TRBV20-1 to TRBJ2-1; TRBD1 or TRBD2 may be the D gene (5 bases each). The CDR3 is 15 residues long. V lost 0 bases and J 8 bases, leaving 17 bases between the germline ends. Germline CDR1 and CDR2: DFQATT and SNEGSKA (reference sequence). The CDR3 DNA is TGCAGTGCTAGAGATTACCAGGGACCCCTGGATGAGCAGTTCTTC. Encoded protein: CSARDYQGPLDEQFF.

This clonotype was seen only a few times. The chain links TRBV12-3 or TRBV12-4 to TRBJ1-2; the match to TRBD1 covers 9 bases. V was pared by 6 bases and J by 7 bases, with 12 bases of the junction left unmatched. The CDR3 has 15 residues. In nucleotides, the CDR3 is TGTGCCAGCAGCGGGTCCGGGACAGGGATTAGTGGCTACACCTTC. This encodes CASSGSGTGISGYTF.

This clonotype has only one observation. This rearrangement joins TRBV2 to TRBJ1-2; unclear D gene. The CDR3 covers 12 residues. Germline V CDR1 and CDR2: SNHLY, FYNNEI. V lost 7 bases to trimming and J lost 4 bases, with 10 bases between them. Here the CDR3 DNA reads TGTGCCAGCAATCGCGAAGGCTATGGCTACACCTTC. The encoded protein is CASNREGYGYTF.

The chain recombines TRBV7-9 with TRBJ1-2; D ambiguous. Deletions cut 4 bases from V and 0 bases from J, with 9 bases between. The germline CDR1 and CDR2 sequences are SEHNR and FQNEAQ (reference sequence). CDR3 length: 14 residues. CDR3 region: CASSSAGANYGYTF. The CDR3 coding sequence is TGTGCCAGCAGCTCTGCCGGAGCTAACTATGGCTACACCTTC.

The chain is built from TRBV7-9 and TRBJ2-4; a possible D gene is TRBD2 (5 bases). This CDR3 has 15 amino acids. Germline values: CDR1 SEHNR, CDR2 FQNEAQ (reference sequence). The V end was cut by 4 bases, the J end by 0 bases, with 10 bases between. CDR3 region: CASSSFGLAKNIQYF. The CDR3 DNA is TGTGCCAGCAGCTCCTTTGGACTAGCCAAAAACATTCAGTACTTC.

V and J are TRBV28 and TRBJ2-5; 8 nucleotides agree with TRBD1. The CDR3 runs 16 residues. Germline CDR1 MDHEN, CDR2 SYDVKM. The ends lost 3 bases at V and 1 base at J; junction bases unmatched: 7. The CDR3 DNA reads as TGTGCCAGCAGTTTGGACAGGGTCCTTCCCCAAGAGACCCAGTACTTC. Its translation: CASSLDRVLPQETQYF.

This clonotype appeared a single time. This chain joins TRBV2 and TRBJ2-1, with D possibly being TRBD1 (5 bases). Germline CDR1 is SNHLY and CDR2 is FYNNEI. The CDR3 contains 13 residues. V was trimmed by 7 bases and J by 6 bases, leaving 13 bases between them. CDR3: CASTTAVSNEQFF. The CDR3 region has the DNA TGTGCCAGCACGACAGCAGTCTCCAATGAGCAGTTCTTC.

J is TRBJ1-1 and V is TRBV5-4, with no clear D. CDR1 and CDR2 from the germline V gene are SGHNT and YYREEE (reference sequence). The CDR3 has 13 residues. V was cut by 6 bases and J by 1 base, with 10 bases left in between. CDR3 sequence: CASNVGGNTEAFF. CDR3 nucleotide sequence: TGTGCCAGCAACGTGGGAGGGAACACTGAAGCTTTCTTT.

In regard to this clonotype: The junction does not match germline at one end; this may be a read error. The V call is TRBV7-6, the J call TRBJ1-3, with no clear D. Germline V gives CDR1 SGHVS, CDR2 FNYEAQ. This CDR3 has 14 amino acids. The CDR3 spells CASPRPADGNAIYF. The CDR3 nucleotides read TGTGCCAGCCCCAGGCCGGCAGATGGAAACGCCATATATTTT.

The chain carries TRBV7-9 and TRBJ1-1; D remains unclear. Germline-derived CDR1 and CDR2 are SEHNR and FQNEAQ (reference sequence). This CDR3 has 13 amino acids. V was shortened by 5 bases and J by 4 bases, with 11 bases between the two germline ends. DNA for the CDR3: TGTGCCAGCAGCCCCGATTACACCACTGAAGCTTTCTTT. The encoded protein is CASSPDYTTEAFF.